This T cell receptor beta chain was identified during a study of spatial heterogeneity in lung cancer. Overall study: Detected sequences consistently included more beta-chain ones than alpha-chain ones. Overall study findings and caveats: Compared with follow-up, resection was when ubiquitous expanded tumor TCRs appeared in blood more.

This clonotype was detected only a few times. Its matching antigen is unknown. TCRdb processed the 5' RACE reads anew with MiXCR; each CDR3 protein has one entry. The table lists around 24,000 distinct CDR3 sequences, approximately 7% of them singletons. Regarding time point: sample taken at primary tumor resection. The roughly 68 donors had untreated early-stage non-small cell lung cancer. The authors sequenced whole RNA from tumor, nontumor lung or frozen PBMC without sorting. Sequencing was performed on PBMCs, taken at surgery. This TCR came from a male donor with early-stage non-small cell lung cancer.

This chain's CDR3 is CASSLTGGVQPQHF. The DNA for the CDR3 is TGCGCCAGCAGCCTGACAGGGGGCGTTCAGCCCCAGCATTTT. The chain joins TRBV5-1 to TRBJ1-5, with 10 positions matching TRBD1. The V gene end was trimmed by 4 bases and the J gene end by 6 bases; junction bases not matched to a gene: 4. The V gene's germline CDR1 is SGHRS and CDR2 YFSETQ. There are 14 residues in the CDR3. Based on the CDR3 plus reference TRBV5-1 and TRBJ1-5, the full variable domain is KAGVTQTPRYLIKTRGQQVTLSCSPISGHRSVSWYQQTPGQGLQFLFEYFSETQRNKGNFPGRFSGRQFSNSRSEMNVSTLELGDSALYLCASSLTGGVQPQHFGDGTRLSIL.